The source of this T cell receptor (beta chain) is a study of blood T cells in healthy people across ages. This CDR3 has 14 amino acids. Germline V gene sequence: CDR1 LGHDT, CDR2 YNNKEL (reference sequence). V shed 0 bases and J shed 4 bases, with 9 bases lying between them. Combining a sample-barcoded 5' primer with a J-beta primer mix, a second PCR ran for about 6 to 11 cycles. Via MiXCR, TCRdb re-called the 5' RACE reads, giving one row per CDR3 protein. The sample includes more than 900,000 distinct CDR3 sequences, around 25% of them seen just once. These sequences were also reported in another study, on T cells of mothers and their children.

The material sequenced was blood. The chain uses TRBV3-1 and TRBJ2-5; D call uncertain. The origin of this receptor is a girl aged 2 to 10 in good health. The CDR3 protein is CASSQDRLGETQYF. CDR3 bases: TGTGCCAGCAGCCAAGATCGCTTGGGAGAGACCCAGTACTTC.